Below, 26 T cell receptor beta chains from the same sample are listed, as sequenced in a study of T-cell memory formation after mild COVID-19. TCRdb reanalysed the 5' RACE reads using MiXCR and keeps one entry per CDR3 protein. The sample contains approximately 250,000 distinct CDR3 sequences, roughly a sixth of which appear only once. The sample taken for sequencing was PBMCs or a T cell subset sorted from them (not recorded which). Source of these receptors: a man aged 18-30 years who had mild COVID-19 (a few samples of this study predate the infection). Cell type and time point are not known.

This clonotype was observed a few times. This chain connects TRBV7-2 to TRBJ2-1, with TRBD2 matching 8 bases. Per the germline V gene, CDR1 is SGHTA and CDR2 is FQGNSA. This CDR3 is built from 16 residues. The ends lost 2 bases at V and 10 bases at J; junction bases unmatched: 13. The CDR3 spells CASSLLSGAPTPEQFF. The CDR3 DNA reads as TGTGCCAGCAGCTTACTTAGCGGGGCGCCGACCCCAGAGCAGTTCTTC.

The rearrangement links TRBV6-6 to TRBJ1-1, with D hard to call. The germline V gene encodes CDR1 MNHNY and CDR2 SVGAGI (reference sequence). Trimming removed 4 bases from V and 3 bases from J, with 18 bases in between. The CDR3 length is 16 residues. This CDR3 reads CASSFSEIVGDTEAFF. As DNA, the CDR3 is TGTGCCAGCAGTTTCTCTGAGATCGTAGGCGACACTGAAGCTTTCTTT.

The J gene is TRBJ1-4, the V gene TRBV5-1; 8 positions match TRBD1. This CDR3 has 16 amino acids. Germline CDR1 and CDR2: SGHRS and YFSETQ. V lost 4 bases and J lost 3; bases outside the gene matches: 8. The CDR3 DNA reads as TGCGCCAGCAGCCCGGGACAGGCCCTCTCTAATGAAAAACTGTTTTTT. Translating it yields CASSPGQALSNEKLFF.

The table lists this clonotype with a few counts. V and J are TRBV4-3 and TRBJ2-3, with D uncertain. The CDR3 runs to 14 residues. The V gene's germline CDR1 is LGHNA and CDR2 YSLEER. Trimming pared 2 bases from V and 0 bases from J, leaving 6 bases between. The chain's CDR3 is CASSQSPSTDTQYF. Written as DNA, the CDR3 is TGCGCCAGCAGCCAATCCCCTAGCACAGATACGCAGTATTTT.

The sample holds a few counts of this clonotype. This chain joins TRBV7-2 and TRBJ2-3, with D maybe TRBD2 (6 bases). The CDR3 is made up of 18 amino acids. In germline, CDR1 is SGHTA, CDR2 FQGNSA. The germline V and J ends were trimmed by 1 base and 6 bases, with 23 bases remaining between them. In nucleotides, the CDR3 is TGTGCCAGCAGCTTAGGAGAAACTAGCTTTATAGCTATGGATACGCAGTATTTT. Its protein product is CASSLGETSFIAMDTQYF.

This chain links TRBV11-3 with TRBJ2-1; D remains ambiguous. CDR1 SGHNT and CDR2 YENEEA come from the germline V gene. The CDR3 runs to 13 residues. V was pared by 0 bases and J by 11 bases, with 11 bases between. The CDR3 DNA reads TGTGCCAGCAGCTTAGATCGTGACGGCAAGCAGTTCTTC. Translating gives CASSLDRDGKQFF.

The V and J genes are TRBV6-2 or TRBV6-3 and TRBJ1-1; D call uncertain. CDR1 is MNHEY, CDR2 SVGEGT, per germline. This CDR3 spans 11 amino acids. With 2 bases removed from V and 10 bases from J, the gap between germline ends came to 8 bases. Written as DNA, the CDR3 is TGTGCCAGCAGTTACGCCCTGGGAGCTTTCTTT. The encoded protein is CASSYALGAFF.

The gene calls are TRBV7-6 and TRBJ2-1; D possibly matches TRBD1 or TRBD2 (5 bases each). Per germline, CDR1 SGHVS and CDR2 FNYEAQ. This CDR3 has 12 amino acids. The V and J ends lost 1 base and 10 bases respectively, with 8 bases between them. The CDR3 sequence is CASSLGWGEQFF. The CDR3 coding sequence is TGTGCCAGCAGCTTAGGGTGGGGGGAGCAGTTCTTC.

This clonotype appeared a few times. The chain is built from TRBV4-3 and TRBJ2-5; D is undetermined. V was clipped by 1 base and J by 5 bases, with 14 bases between them. The CDR3 is 15 amino acids. The germline V gene has CDR1 LGHNA and CDR2 YSLEER. DNA for the CDR3: TGCGCCAGCAGCCAAGCCGGTAGGGTCGAGGAGACCCAGTACTTC. This encodes CASSQAGRVEETQYF.

This chain joins TRBV11-2 and TRBJ1-2, with a weak D call TRBD1 (5 bases). Germline V gives CDR1 SGHAT, CDR2 FQNNGV. CDR3 length equals 15 residues. V lost 1 base to trimming and J lost 6 bases, with 15 bases between them. Here the CDR3 reads CASSLAAGTIDGYTF. The DNA of the CDR3 is TGTGCCAGCAGCTTAGCCGCCGGGACTATCGATGGCTACACCTTC.

J is TRBJ1-3 and V is TRBV5-3, with 9 bases matching TRBD1. TRBV5-3 qualifies as an ORF whose function is uncertain. The CDR3 consists of 16 residues. The trim removed 1 base at V and 2 bases at J, leaving 4 bases unmatched. The CDR3 spells CARSLLQGATGNTIYF. The CDR3 DNA follows: TGTGCCAGAAGCTTGTTACAGGGGGCAACTGGAAACACCATATATTTT.

This clonotype was counted at least ten times. The V and J genes are TRBV6-5 and TRBJ1-3, with D unresolved. Germline CDR1 is MNHEY and CDR2 is SVGAGI. CDR3 size: 15 residues. V lost 2 bases, J lost 4 bases, and 12 bases lay in between. The CDR3 sequence: CASSYADVAGNTIYF. CDR3 coding DNA: TGTGCCAGCAGTTACGCAGACGTCGCCGGAAACACCATATATTTT.

The chain links TRBV27 to TRBJ1-1; D may be TRBD1 (6 bases). CDR3 length equals 14 residues. CDR1 is MNHEY and CDR2 is SMNVEV in the germline V gene (reference sequence). V shed 2 bases and J shed 8 bases, with 15 bases lying between them. CDR3 residues: CASSLRQGSMEAFF. The CDR3 nucleotides read TGTGCCAGCAGTTTAAGGCAGGGGTCGATGGAAGCTTTCTTT.

This rearrangement joins TRBV5-1 to TRBJ2-1; 10 nucleotides match TRBD1. The V segment lost 4 bases and the J segment 8 bases; nucleotides outside the gene matches: 9. CDR1 and CDR2 from the germline V gene are SGHRS and YFSETQ. The CDR3 has 15 residues. The CDR3 spells CASSLRQGASDEQFF. CDR3 nucleotides: TGCGCCAGCAGCCTACGACAGGGGGCTAGCGATGAGCAGTTCTTC.

A remark on this clonotype: The junction and the germline gene differ at one end; a read error may be behind it. This chain links TRBV4-1 with TRBJ2-5, with D perhaps TRBD2 (5 bases). The germline V gene encodes CDR1 MGHRA and CDR2 YSYEKL. The CDR3 totals 14 residues. The CDR3 region has the DNA TGCGCCAGCAGCCATGCGGACTTAAAAGAGAGCCAGTACTTC. It is translated as CASSHADLKESQYF.

The V call is TRBV27, the J call TRBJ2-7; TRBD1 matches 7 bases. CDR3 length: 14 amino acids. Germline V gene data show CDR1 as MNHEY and CDR2 as SMNVEV (reference sequence). The V and J ends lost 8 bases and 5 bases, in that order; junction bases with no gene match: 12. CDR3 sequence: CASASSRTGHEQYF. For the CDR3, the DNA is TGTGCCAGCGCCTCCTCTAGGACAGGCCACGAGCAGTACTTC.

This sequence joins TRBV7-3 and TRBJ2-1, with TRBD2 as a possible D gene (6 bases). The CDR3 totals 14 residues. Germline V CDR1 and CDR2: SGHTA, FQGTGA. With 2 bases removed from V and 7 bases from J, the gap between germline ends came to 12 bases. CDR3 DNA: TGTGCCAGCAGCTTAGAGGGCGGGGATAATGAGCAGTTCTTC. It translates to CASSLEGGDNEQFF.

This clonotype was detected only a few times. The rearrangement links TRBV12-3 or TRBV12-4 to TRBJ2-5; 8 positions agree with TRBD2. The junction had 6 bases not matched to a gene; V was cut back by 6 bases and J by 3 bases. The CDR3 covers 14 residues. The CDR3 DNA is TGTGCCAGCAGAGACATTAGCGGGGAAGAGACCCAGTACTTC. Protein: CASRDISGEETQYF.

This clonotype was seen only a few times. The chain combines TRBV27 with TRBJ1-1; the D is unclear. Germline V gene lookup returns CDR1 MNHEY and CDR2 SMNVEV (reference sequence). The CDR3 is 12 amino acids. Trimming took 4 bases from V and 6 from J, leaving 9 bases between them. The CDR3 bases are TGTGCCAGCAGTTCCCGGACTGCTGAAGCTTTCTTT. This translates into CASSSRTAEAFF.

This clonotype turned up a few times. This sequence joins TRBV4-1 and TRBJ1-4, with D perhaps TRBD1 (6 bases). Germline V gene data show CDR1 as MGHRA and CDR2 as YSYEKL. V lost 1 base and J lost 8, with 14 bases in between. CDR3 size: 15 residues. The CDR3 sequence: CASSQAGGAYEKLFF. The DNA of the CDR3 is TGCGCCAGCAGCCAAGCTGGGGGGGCTTACGAAAAACTGTTTTTT.

This chain connects TRBV10-3 to TRBJ2-5, with D perhaps TRBD1 (6 bases). CDR3 length: 13 residues. CDR1 is ENHRY, CDR2 SYGVKD, per germline. The ends were cut back, 7 bases at V and 1 base at J, with 10 bases in the middle. DNA for the CDR3: TGTGCCATCATGACGGACAGCCAAGAGACCCAGTACTTC. It encodes CAIMTDSQETQYF.

Concerning this clonotype: A junction boundary mismatches the germline segment, possibly from a read error. The genes are TRBV18 and TRBJ2-3; 8 positions agree with TRBD1. Germline V lookup: CDR1 KGHSH, CDR2 LQKENI. The CDR3 extends over 15 amino acids. The CDR3: CDSSPRTGSTDTQYF. The CDR3 coding sequence is TGTGACAGCTCACCAAGGACAGGGAGTACAGATACGCAGTATTTT.

The chain couples TRBV5-1 to TRBJ2-2; TRBD2 is a possible D gene (5 bases). V lost 1 base and J lost 5, with 9 bases in between. The CDR3 loop spans 14 amino acids. Germline loops: CDR1 SGHRS, CDR2 YFSETQ. CDR3 DNA sequence: TGCGCCAGCAGCTTGCGAGGGCGGACCGGGGAGCTGTTTTTT. This translates into CASSLRGRTGELFF.

This clonotype turned up a few times. The genes are TRBV4-1 and TRBJ2-5; 9 bases fit TRBD1. J gave up 7 bases and V 1 base, and 13 bases lay outside the gene matches. Germline-derived CDR1 and CDR2 are MGHRA and YSYEKL. The CDR3 loop spans 17 amino acids. The CDR3 DNA reads as TGCGCCAGCAGCCAAGCGGGGACAGGGCCCTCAGGGTGGACCCAGTACTTC. This codes for CASSQAGTGPSGWTQYF.

The gene calls are TRBV9 and TRBJ1-5; D may be TRBD1 (5 bases). V lost 0 bases and J lost 1, with 8 bases in between. CDR3 length: 15 residues. Germline V gives CDR1 SGDLS, CDR2 YYNGEE. CDR3 residues: CASSVDGGSNQPQHF. The CDR3 coding sequence is TGTGCCAGCAGCGTAGATGGGGGGAGCAATCAGCCCCAGCATTTT.

This chain joins TRBV5-4 and TRBJ1-2; TRBD1 aligns across 11 bases. This CDR3 is 14 amino acids long. Germline CDR1 is SGHNT and CDR2 is YYREEE (reference sequence). Trimming removed 4 bases from V and 7 bases from J; junction bases left unmatched: 6. This CDR3 reads CASSPPGQGGGYTF. In nucleotides, the CDR3 is TGTGCCAGCAGCCCACCGGGACAGGGGGGTGGCTACACCTTC.